The clone carrying this T cell receptor beta chain has at least ten counts. Its specificity is not known. Transcripts of RNA were the source for amplifying TCR beta CDR3 regions. The first-round RT-PCR employed HTBI primers together with the Qiagen OneStep RT-PCR kit. A multiplex PCR was then performed as the second round. Each CDR3 protein gets one entry after TCRdb re-called the multiplex PCR reads with MiXCR. The sample lists 150,000 to 200,000 distinct CDR3 sequences; 39% were seen once. Germline V CDR1 and CDR2: GTSNPN, SVGIG (reference sequence). The CDR3 sequence is 11 residues long. V gave up 4 bases and J gave up 6 bases, with 9 bases separating them. This sample is drawn from a study of Graves' ophthalmopathy and Graves' hyperthyroidism. Study information: The collection of peripheral blood took place at initial diagnosis, before any treatment. Study-wide results and limits: Blood repertoires reportedly contained most expanded thyroid clonotypes above 0.001 frequency.

Source material: peripheral blood. The gene calls are TRBV30 and TRBJ1-1; D not resolved. The clonotype comes from a man between 25 and 39 years old with Graves' ophthalmopathy. The CDR3 loop reads CAWTGEAEAFF. The CDR3 DNA follows: TGTGCCTGGACTGGGGAGGCTGAAGCTTTCTTT.